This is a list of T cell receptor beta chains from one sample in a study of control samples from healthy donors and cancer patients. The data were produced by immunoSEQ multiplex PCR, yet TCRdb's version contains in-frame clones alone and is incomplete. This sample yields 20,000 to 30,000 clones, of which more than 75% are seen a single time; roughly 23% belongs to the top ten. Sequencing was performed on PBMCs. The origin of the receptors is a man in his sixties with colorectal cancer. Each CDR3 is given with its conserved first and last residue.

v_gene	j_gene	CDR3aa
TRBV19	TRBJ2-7	CARADRDYSYEQYF
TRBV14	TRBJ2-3	CASSQPKTGGWGTDTQYF
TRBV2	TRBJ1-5	CASSEEEGISNQPQHF
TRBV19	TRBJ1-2	CASSIQGANYGYTF
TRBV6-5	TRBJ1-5	CASRRTGGGGQPQHF
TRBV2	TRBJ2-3	CASSLRLAGSTDTQYF
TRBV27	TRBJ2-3	CASRTMTSGGAWTDTQYF
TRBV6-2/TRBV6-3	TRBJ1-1	CASSSRQGVGTEAFF
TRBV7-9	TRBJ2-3	CASPGVGVTDTQYF
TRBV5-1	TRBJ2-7	CASSWASGTGVSSYEQYF
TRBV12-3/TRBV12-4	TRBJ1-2	CASSPGGKGYTF
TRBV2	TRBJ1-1	CASTTFSRDTEAFF
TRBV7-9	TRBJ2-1	CASSPTSGGLNEQFF
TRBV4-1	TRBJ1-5	CASSQPRGRGFLGSNQPQHF
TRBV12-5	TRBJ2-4	CASGPGSQNIQYF
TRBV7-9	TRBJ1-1	CASSFSGGAEAFF
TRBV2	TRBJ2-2	CASTGRGRGELFF
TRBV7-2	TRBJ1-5	CASTRQGEGQPQHF
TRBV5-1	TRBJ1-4	CASSLAQGVGEKLFF
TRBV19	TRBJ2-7	CASSISSIGQSYEQYF
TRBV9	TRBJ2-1	CASSVGSGGAASYNEQFF
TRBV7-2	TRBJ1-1	CASSSFPNTEAFF
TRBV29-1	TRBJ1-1	CSGNRGYTEAFF
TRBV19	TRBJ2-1	CASSIEASGGLNEQFF
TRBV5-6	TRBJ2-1	CASSSGDFSYNEQFF
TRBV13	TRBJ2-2	CASSLGGDRGTPNTGELFF
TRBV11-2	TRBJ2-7	CASSLEQLQSKQYF
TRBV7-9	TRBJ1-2	CASSFSEDGYTF
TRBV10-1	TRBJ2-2	CASIGSRNTGELFF
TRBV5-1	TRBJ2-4	CASSSGRALAKNIQYF
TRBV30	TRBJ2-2	CAWSASSNTNTGELFF
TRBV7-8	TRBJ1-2	CASSRQGVYTF
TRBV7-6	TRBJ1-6	CASSKDRSSYNSPLHF
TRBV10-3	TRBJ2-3	CATGRTGVSDTQYF
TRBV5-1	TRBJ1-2	CASSLAAGMDGYTF
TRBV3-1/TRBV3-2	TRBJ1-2	CASSQDGRSDLYGYTF
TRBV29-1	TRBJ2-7	CSVAVASGDEQYF
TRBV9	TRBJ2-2	CASSVRDRDTGELFF
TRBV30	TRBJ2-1	CAWSVLAGSYNEQFF
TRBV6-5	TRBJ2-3	CASSLGQGISRDTQYF
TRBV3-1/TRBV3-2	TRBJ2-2	CASSQAGGHGELFF
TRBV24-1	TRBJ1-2	CATSEQGPEGYTF
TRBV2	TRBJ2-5	CASSRLNQETQYF